These T cell receptor beta chains were read from a single sample in a study of shared clonotypes between healthy human individuals. Produced via immunoSEQ multiplex PCR; TCRdb's table is partial and in-frame only. The table includes millions of clones, approximately 94% detected once. The sample consisted of naive CD4+ T cells sorted from blood. The receptors shown here come from a man younger than 35 in good health. Both conserved end residues are part of each CDR3. D genes are given only for firm matches. Rows give clone size only sometimes, using once, few, many, or a class for an expanded clone.

TGTGCCAGCACAGGGGGCCAGGAGACCCAGTACTTC | CASTGGQETQYF | TRBV10-3 | - | TRBD1 | TRBJ2-5
TGTGCCAGTAACCCAGGAACAACTAATGAAAAACTGTTTTTT | CASNPGTTNEKLFF | TRBV19 | - | - | TRBJ1-4
TGCGCCAGCAGCTTGGCGGTTGGGACAGCCTACGAGCAGTACTTC | CASSLAVGTAYEQYF | TRBV5-1 | - | TRBD1 | TRBJ2-7
TGTGCCAGCAGCTTAGTCTCTGCGGGAGGTTGGCGAGAGACCCAGTACTTC | CASSLVSAGGWRETQYF | TRBV7-2 | - | TRBD2 | TRBJ2-5
TGTGCCAGCAGCTTTGACGGTCCGGGGGGTGCCCTGAAGTACAATGAGCAGTTCTTC | CASSFDGPGGALKYNEQFF | TRBV11-3 | - | TRBD2 | TRBJ2-1
TGCGCCAGCAGCGAGACCCTTCTCTCCTGGACTAGCGGGAGAGTCAACAATGAGCAGTTCTTC | CASSETLLSWTSGRVNNEQFF | TRBV10-1 | - | TRBD2 | TRBJ2-1
TGTGCCAGCAGCCCTTTAACGGGACAGGGGTACATTCAGTACTTC | CASSPLTGQGYIQYF | TRBV27 | once | TRBD1 | TRBJ2-4
TGTGCCAGCAGTGCCCGACAGGGACTTTCCTACGAGCAGTACTTC | CASSARQGLSYEQYF | TRBV6-6 | once | - | TRBJ2-7
TGTGCCAGCAGCTTATATGCGGGGGCTTCCTCCTACGAGCAGTACTTC | CASSLYAGASSYEQYF | TRBV7-2 | - | - | TRBJ2-7
TGCAGCGTTGGGCGGGGGGGCCGCTTTGAGCAGTTCTTC | CSVGRGGRFEQFF | TRBV29-1 | - | TRBD2 | TRBJ2-1
TGTGCCAGCTCCGCGACCGCTACTAATGAAAAACTGTTTTTT | CASSATATNEKLFF | TRBV18 | - | - | TRBJ1-4
TGTGCCAGCAGCTTAATCCACAGGGGGCTGAGCAATCAGCCCCAGCATTTT | CASSLIHRGLSNQPQHF | TRBV11-3 | - | TRBD1 | TRBJ1-5
TGTGCCAGCAGCGGGAGCTCCTACGAGCAGTACTTC | CASSGSSYEQYF | TRBV7-9 | - | - | TRBJ2-7
TGCGCCAGCAGCTTGCGAGGGAACACTGAAGCTTTCTTT | CASSLRGNTEAFF | TRBV5-1 | - | - | TRBJ1-1
TGTGCCAGCAGCGCCGAGACAGGGGGTAGTGAAAAACTGTTTTTT | CASSAETGGSEKLFF | TRBV7-9 | - | TRBD1 | TRBJ1-4
TGTGCCAGTAGTATCGAGGGACAGGGGACGTCCTACGAGCAGTACTTC | CASSIEGQGTSYEQYF | TRBV19 | - | TRBD1 | TRBJ2-7
TGTGCCAGCAGAACAACGGGGGGGCCAGGAGAGACCCAGTACTTC | CASRTTGGPGETQYF | TRBV6-6 | - | TRBD2 | TRBJ2-5
TGTGCCAGCAGTTATCATAGTAACAGGGGCACCTACGAGCAGTACTTC | CASSYHSNRGTYEQYF | TRBV6-5 | - | TRBD1 | TRBJ2-7
TGCAGCGGAAGGGGGCGATTAAGTACTGAAGCTTTCTTT | CSGRGRLSTEAFF | TRBV29-1 | - | TRBD1 | TRBJ1-1
TGTGCCAGTAGGGCACAGGGGCCCGGTAGCAATCAGCCCCAGCATTTT | CASRAQGPGSNQPQHF | TRBV19 | - | TRBD1 | TRBJ1-5
TGTGCCAGCAGTGAAACAGGGTTTATGTTGGGTGAAGCTTTCTTT | CASSETGFMLGEAFF | TRBV6-1 | - | - | TRBJ1-1
TGTGCCATCCGACCGTCTGTCGGGGATACGCAGTATTTT | CAIRPSVGDTQYF | TRBV10-3 | - | - | TRBJ2-3
TGCGCCAGCAGCACGGACAGGGACAATTCACCCCTCCACTTT | CASSTDRDNSPLHF | TRBV5-1 | - | TRBD1 | TRBJ1-6
TGTGCCAGCAGCTTAGAAAGCGGCGGCTCCTACGAGCAGTACTTC | CASSLESGGSYEQYF | TRBV7-3 | once | - | TRBJ2-7
TGTGCCAGTAGTGTACAGGCGGACTATGGCTACACCTTC | CASSVQADYGYTF | TRBV19 | - | - | TRBJ1-2
TGTGCCAGTAGTAAACCGGGACAGGGGTCCGAGCAGTACTTC | CASSKPGQGSEQYF | TRBV19 | - | TRBD1 | TRBJ2-7
TGTGCCACCAACGTAGGAGTAGTCCCCCTTTCCGGGGAGCTGTTTTTT | CATNVGVVPLSGELFF | TRBV28 | - | - | TRBJ2-2
TGTGCCAGCAGCGTTCCTAGTAACTCCGGGGAGCTGTTTTTT | CASSVPSNSGELFF | TRBV7-2 | - | - | TRBJ2-2
TGTGCCTGGAGCCAGGGCGTTTTCGAGCAGTACTTC | CAWSQGVFEQYF | TRBV30 | - | - | TRBJ2-7
TGTGCCAGTAGTATAGATCGGGGGGCAGGCCCTGTTGCGAACACCGGGGAGCTGTTTTTT | CASSIDRGAGPVANTGELFF | TRBV19 | - | - | TRBJ2-2
TGTGCCAGCAGAGACAGGGGGCTCTACGAGCAGTACTTC | CASRDRGLYEQYF | TRBV6-6 | - | TRBD1 | TRBJ2-7
TGTGCCAGCAGTTCCCCCGGGGGCGAGCAGTACTTC | CASSSPGGEQYF | TRBV6-1 | - | - | TRBJ2-7
TGTGCCAGCAGTGGGGAGGGGACTAATGAAAAACTGTTTTTT | CASSGEGTNEKLFF | TRBV6-1 | - | - | TRBJ1-4
TGCGCCAGCTGGGGTGGCGTGGAGACCCAGTACTTC | CASWGGVETQYF | TRBV23-1 | - | - | TRBJ2-5
TGTGCCAGTAGTGTCCAGGGTACTGGGGCCAACGTCCTGACTTTC | CASSVQGTGANVLTF | TRBV19 | - | - | TRBJ2-6
TGCGCCAGCACTAACCCGGGACGGCTGGCCAATGAAGCTTTCTTT | CASTNPGRLANEAFF | TRBV10-2 | - | - | TRBJ1-1
TGCGCCAGCAGCCCAAGCGGGAGTAACGAGCAGTACTTC | CASSPSGSNEQYF | TRBV23-1 | once | TRBD2 | TRBJ2-7
TGTGCCAGCTCACCTATGACAGGTTCCTACGAGCAGTACTTC | CASSPMTGSYEQYF | TRBV18 | - | - | TRBJ2-7
TGCGCCAGCGCGTGGGCCCAGGGATTCGGTGGGGCCAACGTCCTGACTTTC | CASAWAQGFGGANVLTF | TRBV5-1 | - | - | TRBJ2-6
TGTGCCAGTAGTATTAGGGGCCCAAGGGGACAGGGGATCTACGAGCAGTACTTC | CASSIRGPRGQGIYEQYF | TRBV19 | once | TRBD1 | TRBJ2-7
TGCGCCAGCAGCTTGGCCTCGGGTTCAAACACAGATACGCAGTATTTT | CASSLASGSNTDTQYF | TRBV5-1 | - | - | TRBJ2-3
TGCGCCAGCAGCCCAATGATCGTGGGGGCCAACGTCCTGACTTTC | CASSPMIVGANVLTF | TRBV5-1 | - | - | TRBJ2-6
TGTGCCAGCAGCCCCGGGGGGAGGGTACAAGAGACCCAGTACTTC | CASSPGGRVQETQYF | TRBV7-9 | - | TRBD2 | TRBJ2-5
TGTGCCAGCAGTGACTCCGGGACGGCACCAGGCACCATATATTTT | CASSDSGTAPGTIYF | TRBV6-1 | - | - | TRBJ1-3
TGTGCCAGCAGCGGGACAGCTTTCTATGGCTACACCTTC | CASSGTAFYGYTF | TRBV27 | - | TRBD1 | TRBJ1-2
TGTGCCAGCAGCCCACGGACAGGGTTCACCTACGAGCAGTACTTC | CASSPRTGFTYEQYF | TRBV7-2 | once | TRBD1 | TRBJ2-7
TGTGCCAGTAGTATAGATCGAGGTTACGGTCAGCCCCAGCATTTT | CASSIDRGYGQPQHF | TRBV19 | - | - | TRBJ1-5
TGTGCCAGCAGCTTACAGGGGGCGCAGAGCTATGGCTACACCTTC | CASSLQGAQSYGYTF | TRBV13 | - | TRBD1 | TRBJ1-2
TGTGCCAGCAGCTTAAGGAGTGAAGATACGCAGTATTTT | CASSLRSEDTQYF | TRBV5-4 | - | - | TRBJ2-3
TGTGCCAGCAGCCCGCGGGGGGCTGCTGAGAGCAATCAGCCCCAGCATTTT | CASSPRGAAESNQPQHF | TRBV7-8 | - | - | TRBJ1-5
TGTGCTAGTGGTCACCGGAATGAGCAGTTCTTC | CASGHRNEQFF | TRBV12-5 | - | - | TRBJ2-1
TGTGCCAGTAGTATTCTAGCGGGGGCCGCTGAGCAGTTCTTC | CASSILAGAAEQFF | TRBV19 | - | TRBD2 | TRBJ2-1
TGTGCCAGCAGCACCGCGGGGGGGCCGCTAGAGACCCAGTACTTC | CASSTAGGPLETQYF | TRBV9 | - | TRBD2 | TRBJ2-5
TGTGCCAGCAGCTTGTGGGATACCGTCCTGGGCCCTGAAGCTTTCTTT | CASSLWDTVLGPEAFF | TRBV5-4 | - | - | TRBJ1-1
TGTGCCAGCAGCCCCAGAGCGGGGGGGCCCTGGGAGACCCAGTACTTC | CASSPRAGGPWETQYF | TRBV5-8 | - | TRBD2 | TRBJ2-5
TGTGCCATCAGTGAGATGTACAGGGTAGGCAATCAGCCCCAGCATTTT | CAISEMYRVGNQPQHF | TRBV10-3 | - | - | TRBJ1-5
TGCGCCAGCAGCTTGGATGTCTATAGGGGCCCCTTCGAAGCTTTCTTT | CASSLDVYRGPFEAFF | TRBV5-1 | - | - | TRBJ1-1
TGTGCCAGCACCGGACAGCTTACCGGCACTGAAGCTTTCTTT | CASTGQLTGTEAFF | TRBV6-1 | - | - | TRBJ1-1
TGTGCCAGCAGACGACCCCAAGGGAATCAGCCCCAGCATTTT | CASRRPQGNQPQHF | TRBV28 | - | - | TRBJ1-5